This T cell receptor beta chain was profiled in a study of regulatory T cells in long-lasting Graves disease (dated by TCRdb to the early 2020s). For the study in its entirety: Patients with newly diagnosed Graves' disease had been on antithyroid drugs for under 3 months. Patients with persistent Graves' disease were compared with patients with newly diagnosed Graves' disease using TCR sequencing and RNA sequencing of peripheral blood. The study was registered as a clinical trial and conducted in China. A total of about 33 samples were covered by TCR sequencing, comprising around 13 persistent and around 20 newly diagnosed Graves' disease patients.

The CDR3 has 12 amino acids, counting the end cysteine and phenylalanine. The entry retains the CDR3 DNA only, 36 bases that are in frame from base 1. The germline V gene (reference sequence) gives CDR1 as DFQATT and CDR2 as SNEGSKA. The V end loses 0 bases and the J end loses 3 bases, and a stretch of 6 bases separates them. Library construction relied on multiplex PCR. Data came from an Illumina HiSeq 4000. CDR3 regions were amplified by Arm-PCR with iRepertoire HTBI primers to construct TCR beta libraries. Before sequencing, the PCR products underwent gel purification. Per the source publication's procedure: Across samples, 60 to 70 TRBV and roughly 15 TRBJ segments were identified and used for gene usage analysis of CDR3 amino acid clonotypes. COPE and FqMerger were used to merge filtered high-quality paired reads into contigs. BLAST was used to align contigs to IMGT TRBV, TRBD and TRBJ reference genes, with CDR3 defined following IMGT. Any clonotype with a frequency above 0.1% was counted as a highly expanded clone. Shannon entropy served as the measure of repertoire diversity, while the Gini coefficient captured V-J evenness. Public clonotypes were defined as clonotypes shared by more than one individual. TCRdb handled the public reads itself, with Q25 trimming in fastp and clone calling in MiXCR, and kept productive beta chains. Duplicate CDR3 protein sequences are folded into a single record with the most common DNA and genes. TCRdb, not the authors, supplied the V and J calls. This sample comprises under 450,000 distinct CDR3 sequences, 16% of them detected only once. The ten top clones hold around 20% of the sample.

As for this clonotype: Its cognate antigen has yet to be identified. Base qualities are not at hand, and no much larger clone is one base apart.

On the study overall, not on this receptor specifically: Sequencing and analysis were restricted to the TCR beta chain. Peripheral blood alone was examined, since thyroid tissue, which constituted the primary lesion, could not be accessed. Compared with newly diagnosed patients, patients with persistent Graves' disease had lower TCR Shannon entropy and fewer highly expanded clones, which suggests clonal expansion. TRBV28, TRBJ1-2 and TRBJ2-5 were preferentially used in persistent disease, while TRBV20-1 and TRBJ2-1 were favored in newly diagnosed disease. More public clonotypes were shared among persistent patients (roughly 2,700) than among newly diagnosed patients (more than 950). As a limitation, the authors acknowledged that the small sample size may reduce accuracy.

The sample's time point label is to be understood as: newly diagnosed GD, antithyroid drugs for less than 3 months. For both TCR sequencing and RNA sequencing, RNA was extracted from PBMCs using TRIzol. The diagnosis of Graves' disease was made according to American Thyroid Association guidelines. Patients for the study were recruited at an endocrinology department in Xi'an, China. Each patient gave roughly 10 milliliters of peripheral blood, collected in an EDTA anticoagulant tube. Ficoll Paque Plus density gradient separation was used to isolate PBMCs, and no additional T cell sorting was done. An Agilent 2100 Bioanalyzer and agarose gel were used to check RNA quality, and a NanoDrop 2000 was used to measure RNA concentration. These data were also filed under a second study, of T cells in Graves' hyperthyroidism and ophthalmopathy. The second study reports: A patient counted as having stable Graves' hyperthyroidism if no progression to ophthalmopathy occurred over 18 months of follow-up. The hyperthyroidism patients were between 18 and 65 years old and newly diagnosed, with a disease duration of less than 2 months. Patients with uncontrolled infections, other autoimmune diseases, pregnancy or lactation were excluded. Diagnoses relied on clinical symptoms, serum thyroxine and TRAb, thyroid ultrasound and orbital computed tomography. A first-round RT-PCR of the TCR CDR3 used the HTBI primer set with the Qiagen OneStep RT-PCR kit. Most expanded thyroid clonotypes (frequency above 0.001) were also detected in blood, a finding suggesting that blood repertoires may reflect thyroid immune responses. A model built on a 13 V-J signature distinguished ophthalmopathy from stable hyperthyroidism, reaching 85% to 90% sensitivity and 81.08% specificity in cross-validation and 80%/75% in testing. In validation, the model predicted progression to ophthalmopathy a median of about 5.9 months before onset, with over 60% sensitivity and nearly 75% specificity. TCR V-J signatures able to tell the groups apart were searched for in a discovery cohort of 90 to 100 patients, of whom roughly 42 had Graves' ophthalmopathy and roughly 59 had stable Graves' hyperthyroidism. Prospective prediction of ophthalmopathy was tested in an independent validation cohort consisting of about 20 hyperthyroidism patients and some 16 patients who later progressed to ophthalmopathy. The 95 to 100 discovery patients were randomly split 7:3 into training and test sets. In addition, the study compared T-cell repertoires in thyroid tissue and in blood from roughly 6 Graves' hyperthyroidism patients. Once sampling was done, hyperthyroidism patients were given methimazole at a starting dose of 30 mg daily, whereas ophthalmopathy patients were given high-dose intravenous methylprednisolone. The libraries were constructed in a second round of multiplex PCR and then size-selected and purified. Libraries were sequenced paired-end with 100 bp reads on an Illumina HiSeq2000. SOAPnuke was used to process the raw data, with reads discarded if the reads contained adapters or uncalled bases, had a mean Phred below 15, or lacked an exact constant-primer or identifier match. COPE v1.2.5 was used to merge high-quality paired reads, and clonotypes were defined as unique nucleotide sequences. MiTCR v1.1 was used to align clonotypes to the IMGT TRBV, TRBD and TRBJ reference segments. Analysis was restricted to V-J combinations with a frequency above 0.0001, which covered about 99% of repertoires. The TCS score was defined as the ratio of F50 (clonal expansion) to E x V (chaos), calculated using BLOSUM62-based TCRdist between CDR3 peptides within each V-J. Welch's t-statistics and random forest reduced 500 to 550 V-J features to 13, which were used in a naive Bayes classifier (R e1071). No statistical method was used to set the sample size in advance, and investigators knew the group allocation. The paper reports TCR Vbeta CDR3 sequencing of roughly 140 peripheral blood samples: some 44 ophthalmopathy, roughly 80 hyperthyroidism and approximately 17 progressor patients.

The chain was built from TRBV20-1 and TRBJ2-7; no D segment can be confidently identified. The receptor was isolated from a woman in her late teens or twenties with Graves disease. Donor details come from another sample of the same person, matched by shared clones. Specimen: peripheral blood mononuclear cells (PBMCs), collected at new diagnosis, from a patient treated with antithyroid drugs. The CDR3 here reads CSARDANYEQYF. The DNA sequence is TGCAGTGCTAGAGATGCTAACTACGAGCAGTACTTC.